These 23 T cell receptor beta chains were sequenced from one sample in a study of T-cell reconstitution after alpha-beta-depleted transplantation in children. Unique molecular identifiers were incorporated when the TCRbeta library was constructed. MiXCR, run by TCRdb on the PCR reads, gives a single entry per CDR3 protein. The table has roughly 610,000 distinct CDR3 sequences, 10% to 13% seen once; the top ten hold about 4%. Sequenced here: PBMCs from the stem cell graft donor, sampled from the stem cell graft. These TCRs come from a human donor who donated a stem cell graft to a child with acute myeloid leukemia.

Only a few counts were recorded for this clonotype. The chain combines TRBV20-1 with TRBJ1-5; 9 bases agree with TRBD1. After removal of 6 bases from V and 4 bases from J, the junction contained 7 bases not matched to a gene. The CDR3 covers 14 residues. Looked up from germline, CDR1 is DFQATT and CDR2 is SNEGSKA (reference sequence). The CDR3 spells CSARTGDRNQPQHF. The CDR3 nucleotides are TGCAGTGCCCGGACAGGGGATAGAAATCAGCCCCAGCATTTT.

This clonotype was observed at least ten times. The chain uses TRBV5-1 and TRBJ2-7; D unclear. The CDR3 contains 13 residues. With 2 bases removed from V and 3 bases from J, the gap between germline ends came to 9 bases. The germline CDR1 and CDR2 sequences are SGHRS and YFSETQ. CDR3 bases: TGCGCCAGCAGCTTCCGTACTAACTACGAGCAGTACTTC. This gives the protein CASSFRTNYEQYF. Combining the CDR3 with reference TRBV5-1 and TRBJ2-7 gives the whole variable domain KAGVTQTPRYLIKTRGQQVTLSCSPISGHRSVSWYQQTPGQGLQFLFEYFSETQRNKGNFPGRFSGRQFSNSRSEMNVSTLELGDSALYLCASSFRTNYEQYFGPGTRLTVT.

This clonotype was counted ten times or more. The CDR3 loop reads CSVEEVSGFSYNEQFF. CDR3 bases: TGCAGCGTTGAAGAAGTGAGCGGGTTCTCCTACAATGAGCAGTTCTTC. The chain employs TRBV29-1 and TRBJ2-1, with D possibly being TRBD2 (6 bases). V lost 0 bases and J lost 0, with 12 bases in between. The CDR3 has 16 residues. Germline V gives CDR1 SQVTM, CDR2 ANQGSEA.

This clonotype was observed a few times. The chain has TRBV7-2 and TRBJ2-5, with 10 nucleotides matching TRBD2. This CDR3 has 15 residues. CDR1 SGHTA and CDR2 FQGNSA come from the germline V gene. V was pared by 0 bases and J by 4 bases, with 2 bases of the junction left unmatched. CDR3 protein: CASSLAASGRETQYF. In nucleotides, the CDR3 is TGTGCCAGCAGCTTAGCGGCTAGCGGGAGAGAGACCCAGTACTTC.

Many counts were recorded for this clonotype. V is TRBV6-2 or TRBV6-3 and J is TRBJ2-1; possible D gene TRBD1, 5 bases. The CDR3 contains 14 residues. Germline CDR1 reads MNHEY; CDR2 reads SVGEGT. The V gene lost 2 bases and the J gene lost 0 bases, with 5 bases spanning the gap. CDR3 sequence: CASSYDSSYNEQFF. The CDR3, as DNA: TGTGCCAGCAGTTACGACAGCTCCTACAATGAGCAGTTCTTC.

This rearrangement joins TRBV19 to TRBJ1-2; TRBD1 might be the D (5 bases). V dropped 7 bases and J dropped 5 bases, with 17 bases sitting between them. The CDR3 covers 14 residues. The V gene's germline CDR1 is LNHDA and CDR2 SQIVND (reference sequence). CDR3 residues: CASKEGTRQYGYTF. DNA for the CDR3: TGTGCCAGTAAAGAGGGTACCAGACAGTATGGCTACACCTTC.

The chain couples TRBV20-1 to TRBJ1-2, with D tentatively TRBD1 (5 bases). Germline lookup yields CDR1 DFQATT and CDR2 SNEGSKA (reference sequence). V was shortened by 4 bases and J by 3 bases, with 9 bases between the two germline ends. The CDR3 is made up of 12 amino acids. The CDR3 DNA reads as TGCAGTGCTACAGGGAGGTACTATGGCTACACCTTC. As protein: CSATGRYYGYTF.

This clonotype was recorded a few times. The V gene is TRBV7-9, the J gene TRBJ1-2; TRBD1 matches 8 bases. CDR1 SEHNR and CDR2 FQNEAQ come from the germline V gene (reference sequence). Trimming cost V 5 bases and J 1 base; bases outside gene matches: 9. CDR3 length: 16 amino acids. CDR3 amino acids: CASSPDRGHINYGYTF. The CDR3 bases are TGTGCCAGCAGCCCTGACAGGGGACATATTAACTATGGCTACACCTTC.

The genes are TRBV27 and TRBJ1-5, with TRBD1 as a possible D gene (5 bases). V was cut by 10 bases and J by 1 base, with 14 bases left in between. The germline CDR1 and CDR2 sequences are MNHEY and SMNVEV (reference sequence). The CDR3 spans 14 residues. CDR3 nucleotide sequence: TGTGCCACCCAAGGGGAGAGAAGCAATCAGCCCCAGCATTTT. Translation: CATQGERSNQPQHF.

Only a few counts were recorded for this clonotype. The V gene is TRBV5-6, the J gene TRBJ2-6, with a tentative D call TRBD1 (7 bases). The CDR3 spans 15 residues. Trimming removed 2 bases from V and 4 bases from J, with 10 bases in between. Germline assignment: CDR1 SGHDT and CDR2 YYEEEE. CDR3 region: CASSFRGAGANVLTF. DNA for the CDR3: TGTGCCAGCAGCTTCAGGGGGGCGGGGGCCAACGTCCTGACTTTC. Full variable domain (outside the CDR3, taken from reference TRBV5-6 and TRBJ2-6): DAGVTQSPTHLIKTRGQQVTLRCSPKSGHDTVSWYQQALGQGPQFIFQYYEEEERQRGNFPDRFSGHQFPNYSSELNVNALLLGDSALYLCASSFRGAGANVLTFGAGSRLTVL.

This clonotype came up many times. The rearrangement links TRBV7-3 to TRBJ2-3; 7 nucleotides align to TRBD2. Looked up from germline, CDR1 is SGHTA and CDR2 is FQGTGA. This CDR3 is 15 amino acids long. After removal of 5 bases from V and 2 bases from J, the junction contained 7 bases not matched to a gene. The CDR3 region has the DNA TGTGCCAGCAGCCCCCGGACTAGTCCCACAGATACGCAGTATTTT. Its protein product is CASSPRTSPTDTQYF.

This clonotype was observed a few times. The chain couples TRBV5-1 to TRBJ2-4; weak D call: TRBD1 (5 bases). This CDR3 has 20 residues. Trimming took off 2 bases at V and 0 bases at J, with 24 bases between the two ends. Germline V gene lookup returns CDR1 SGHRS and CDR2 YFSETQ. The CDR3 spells CASSFGQVIGDLLAKNIQYF. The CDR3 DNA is TGCGCCAGCAGCTTTGGACAAGTGATAGGAGATCTGTTAGCCAAAAACATTCAGTACTTC.

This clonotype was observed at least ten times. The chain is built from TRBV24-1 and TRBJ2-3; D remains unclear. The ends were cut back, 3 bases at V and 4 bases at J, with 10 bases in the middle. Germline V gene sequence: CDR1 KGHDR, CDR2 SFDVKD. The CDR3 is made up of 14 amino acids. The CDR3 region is CATSDGRVADTQYF. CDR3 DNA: TGTGCCACCAGTGATGGAAGGGTGGCAGATACGCAGTATTTT.

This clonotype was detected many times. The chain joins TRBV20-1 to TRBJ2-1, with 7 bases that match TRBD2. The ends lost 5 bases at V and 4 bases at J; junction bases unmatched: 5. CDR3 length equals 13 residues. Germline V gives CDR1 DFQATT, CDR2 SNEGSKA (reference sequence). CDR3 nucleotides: TGCAGTGCTTCCCCTAGCGGATACAATGAGCAGTTCTTC. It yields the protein CSASPSGYNEQFF.

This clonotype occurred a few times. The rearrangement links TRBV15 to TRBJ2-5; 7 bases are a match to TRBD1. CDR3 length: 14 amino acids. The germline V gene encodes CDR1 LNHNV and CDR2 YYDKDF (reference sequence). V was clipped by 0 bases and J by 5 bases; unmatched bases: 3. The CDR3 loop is CATSRDPGGETQYF. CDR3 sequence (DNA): TGTGCCACCAGCAGAGATCCAGGGGGTGAGACCCAGTACTTC.

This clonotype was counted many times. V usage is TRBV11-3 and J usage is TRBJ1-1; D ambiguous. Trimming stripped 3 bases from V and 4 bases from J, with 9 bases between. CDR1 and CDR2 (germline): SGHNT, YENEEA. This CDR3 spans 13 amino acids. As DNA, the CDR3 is TGTGCCAGCAGCTTTGGACGAAGCACTGAAGCTTTCTTT. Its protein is CASSFGRSTEAFF.

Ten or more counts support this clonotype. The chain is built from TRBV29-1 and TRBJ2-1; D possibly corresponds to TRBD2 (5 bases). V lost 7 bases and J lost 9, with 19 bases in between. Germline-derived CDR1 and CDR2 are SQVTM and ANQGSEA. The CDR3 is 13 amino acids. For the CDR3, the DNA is TGCAGCGGTAAACGGGCGGCTGGAGGTGAGCAGTTCTTC. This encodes CSGKRAAGGEQFF.

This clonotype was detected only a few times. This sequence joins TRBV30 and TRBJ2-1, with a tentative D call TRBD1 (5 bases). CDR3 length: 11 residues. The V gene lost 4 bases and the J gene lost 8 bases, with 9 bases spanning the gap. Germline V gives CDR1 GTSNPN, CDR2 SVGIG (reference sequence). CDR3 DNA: TGTGCCTGGAACAGGTTCGATGAGCAGTTCTTC. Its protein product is CAWNRFDEQFF.

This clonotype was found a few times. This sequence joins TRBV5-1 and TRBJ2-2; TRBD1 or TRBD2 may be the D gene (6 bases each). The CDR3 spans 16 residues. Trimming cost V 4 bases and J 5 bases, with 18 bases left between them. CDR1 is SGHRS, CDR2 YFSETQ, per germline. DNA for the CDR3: TGCGCCAGCAGCGACGGGGGCGGTGCGAGAACCGGGGAGCTGTTTTTT. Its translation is CASSDGGGARTGELFF.

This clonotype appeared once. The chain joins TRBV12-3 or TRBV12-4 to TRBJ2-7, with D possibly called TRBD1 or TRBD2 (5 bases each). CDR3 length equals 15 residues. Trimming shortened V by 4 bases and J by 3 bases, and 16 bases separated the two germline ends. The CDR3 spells CASSSPHGAHYEQYF. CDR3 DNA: TGTGCCAGCAGTTCCCCTCACGGGGCTCACTACGAGCAGTACTTC.

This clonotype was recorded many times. Here the CDR3 reads CSAPRVHEQFF. The CDR3 DNA sequence: TGCAGTGCACCTCGAGTCCATGAGCAGTTCTTC. The gene calls are TRBV20-1 and TRBJ2-1, with D unresolved. Looked up from germline, CDR1 is DFQATT and CDR2 is SNEGSKA (reference sequence). The CDR3 has 11 residues. V gave up 6 bases and J gave up 8 bases, with 11 bases separating them.

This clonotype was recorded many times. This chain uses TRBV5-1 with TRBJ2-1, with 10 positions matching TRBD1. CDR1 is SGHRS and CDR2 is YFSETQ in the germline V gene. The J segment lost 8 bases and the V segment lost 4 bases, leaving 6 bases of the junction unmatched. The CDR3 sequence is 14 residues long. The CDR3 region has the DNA TGCGCCAGCAGCCTGGGACAGGGGAACGATGAGCAGTTCTTC. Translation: CASSLGQGNDEQFF.

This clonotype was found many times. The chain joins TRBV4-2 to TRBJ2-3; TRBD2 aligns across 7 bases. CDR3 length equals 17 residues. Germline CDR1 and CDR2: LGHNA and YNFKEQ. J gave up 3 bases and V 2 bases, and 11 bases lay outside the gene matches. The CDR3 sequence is CASSQKGTGGGTDTQYF. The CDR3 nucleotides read TGTGCCAGCAGCCAAAAAGGAACGGGAGGTGGAACAGATACGCAGTATTTT.